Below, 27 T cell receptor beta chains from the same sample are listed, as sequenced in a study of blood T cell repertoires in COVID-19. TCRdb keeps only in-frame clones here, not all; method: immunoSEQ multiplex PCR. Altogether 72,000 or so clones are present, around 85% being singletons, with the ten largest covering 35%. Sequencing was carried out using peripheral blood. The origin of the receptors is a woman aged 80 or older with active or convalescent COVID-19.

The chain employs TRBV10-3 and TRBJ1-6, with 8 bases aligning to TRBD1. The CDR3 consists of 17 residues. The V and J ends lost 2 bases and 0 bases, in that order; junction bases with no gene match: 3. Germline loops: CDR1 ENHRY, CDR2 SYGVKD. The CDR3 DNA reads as TGTGCCATCAGTGAGAATCAGGGGGCCTCCTATAATTCACCCCTCCACTTT. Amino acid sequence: CAISENQGASYNSPLHF.

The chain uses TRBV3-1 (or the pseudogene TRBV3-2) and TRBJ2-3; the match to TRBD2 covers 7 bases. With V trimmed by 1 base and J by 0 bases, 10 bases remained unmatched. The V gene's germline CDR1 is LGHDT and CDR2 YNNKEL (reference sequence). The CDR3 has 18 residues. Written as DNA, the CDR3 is TGTGCCAGCAGCCAAGCTCCGATGGGGGGGGGTAGCACAGATACGCAGTATTTT. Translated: CASSQAPMGGGSTDTQYF.

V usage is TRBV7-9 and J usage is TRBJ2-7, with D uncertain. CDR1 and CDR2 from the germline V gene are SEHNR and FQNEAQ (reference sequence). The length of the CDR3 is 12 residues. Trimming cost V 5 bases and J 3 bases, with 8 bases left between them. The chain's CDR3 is CASSVQNYEQYF. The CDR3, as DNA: TGTGCCAGCAGCGTACAAAACTACGAGCAGTACTTC.

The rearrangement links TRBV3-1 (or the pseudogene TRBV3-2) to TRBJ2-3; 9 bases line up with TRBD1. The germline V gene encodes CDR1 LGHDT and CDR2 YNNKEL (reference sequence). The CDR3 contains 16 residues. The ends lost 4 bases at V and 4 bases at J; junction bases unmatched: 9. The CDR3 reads CASSRGQGFKADTQYF. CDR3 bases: TGTGCCAGCAGCCGGGGACAGGGTTTTAAGGCAGATACGCAGTATTTT.

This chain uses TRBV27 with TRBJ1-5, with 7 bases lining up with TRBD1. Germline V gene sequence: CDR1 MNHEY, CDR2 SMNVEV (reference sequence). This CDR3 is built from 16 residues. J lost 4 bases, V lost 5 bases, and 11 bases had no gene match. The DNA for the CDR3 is TGTGCCAGCAGTCTGGTCCCGGGACAGTCTAATCAGCCCCAGCATTTT. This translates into CASSLVPGQSNQPQHF.

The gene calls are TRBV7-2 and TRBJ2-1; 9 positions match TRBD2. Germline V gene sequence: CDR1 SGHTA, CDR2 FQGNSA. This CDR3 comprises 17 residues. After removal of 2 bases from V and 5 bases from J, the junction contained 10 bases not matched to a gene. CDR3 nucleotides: TGTGCCAGCAGCTTATTTCCAGCGGGGGGTTATAACAATGAGCAGTTCTTC. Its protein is CASSLFPAGGYNNEQFF.

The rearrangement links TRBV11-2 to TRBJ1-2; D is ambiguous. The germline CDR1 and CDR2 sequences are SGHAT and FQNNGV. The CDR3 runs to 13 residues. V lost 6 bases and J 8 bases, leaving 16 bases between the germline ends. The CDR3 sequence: CASSQAGGFGYTF. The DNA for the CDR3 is TGTGCCAGCAGTCAGGCAGGTGGATTCGGCTACACCTTC.

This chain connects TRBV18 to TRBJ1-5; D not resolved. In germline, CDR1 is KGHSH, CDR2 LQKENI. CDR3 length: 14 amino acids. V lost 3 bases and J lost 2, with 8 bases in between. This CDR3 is CASSPERGNQPQHF. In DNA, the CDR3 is TGTGCCAGCTCACCGGAACGGGGCAATCAGCCCCAGCATTTT.

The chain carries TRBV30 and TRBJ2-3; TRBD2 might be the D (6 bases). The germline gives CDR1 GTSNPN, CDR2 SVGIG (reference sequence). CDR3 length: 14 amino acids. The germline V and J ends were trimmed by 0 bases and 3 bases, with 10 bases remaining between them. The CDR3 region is CAWSVWTKTDTQYF. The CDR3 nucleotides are TGTGCCTGGAGTGTATGGACTAAAACAGATACGCAGTATTTT.

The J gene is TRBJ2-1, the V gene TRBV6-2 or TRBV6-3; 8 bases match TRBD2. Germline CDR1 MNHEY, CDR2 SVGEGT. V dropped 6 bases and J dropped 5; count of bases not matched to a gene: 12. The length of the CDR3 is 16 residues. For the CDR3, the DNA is TGTGCCAGCAGCAACCCGGGGGGGGGTCTGGACAATGAGCAGTTCTTC. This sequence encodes CASSNPGGGLDNEQFF.

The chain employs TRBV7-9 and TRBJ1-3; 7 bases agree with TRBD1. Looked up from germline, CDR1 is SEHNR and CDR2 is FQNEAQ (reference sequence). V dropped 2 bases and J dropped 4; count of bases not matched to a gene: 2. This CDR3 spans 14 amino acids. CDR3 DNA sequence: TGTGCCAGCAGCTTACAGGGGGACGGAAACACCATATATTTT. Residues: CASSLQGDGNTIYF.

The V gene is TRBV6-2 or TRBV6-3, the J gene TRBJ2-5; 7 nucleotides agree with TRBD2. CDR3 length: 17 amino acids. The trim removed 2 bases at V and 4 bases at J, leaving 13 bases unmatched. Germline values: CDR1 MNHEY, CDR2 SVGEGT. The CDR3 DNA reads TGTGCCAGCAGTTACGTTATCAGCGGGGCGGCTGGAGAGACCCAGTACTTC. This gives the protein CASSYVISGAAGETQYF.

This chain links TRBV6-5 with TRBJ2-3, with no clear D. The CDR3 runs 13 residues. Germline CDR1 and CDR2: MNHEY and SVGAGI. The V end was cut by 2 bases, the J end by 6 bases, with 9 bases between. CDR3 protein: CASSYQVGDTQYF. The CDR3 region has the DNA TGTGCCAGCAGTTACCAGGTTGGGGATACGCAGTATTTT.

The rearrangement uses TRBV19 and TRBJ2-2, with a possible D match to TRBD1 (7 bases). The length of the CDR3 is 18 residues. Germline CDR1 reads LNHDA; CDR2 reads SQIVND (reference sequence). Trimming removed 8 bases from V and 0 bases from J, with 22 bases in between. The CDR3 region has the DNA TGTGCCAGTCAGGAGGGGGCCTTACTCTTCGCGAACACCGGGGAGCTGTTTTTT. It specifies CASQEGALLFANTGELFF. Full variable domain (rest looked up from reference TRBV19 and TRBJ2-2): DGGITQSPKYLFRKEGQNVTLSCEQNLNHDAMYWYRQDPGQGLRLIYYSQIVNDFQKGDIAEGYSVSREKKESFPLTVTSAQKNPTAFYLCASQEGALLFANTGELFFGEGSRLTVL.

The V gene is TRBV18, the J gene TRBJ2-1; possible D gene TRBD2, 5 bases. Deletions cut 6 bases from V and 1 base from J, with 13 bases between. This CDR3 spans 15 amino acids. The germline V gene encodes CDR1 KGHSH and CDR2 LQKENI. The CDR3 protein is CASSPGILSYNEQFF. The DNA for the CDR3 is TGTGCCAGCTCGCCCGGGATACTTTCCTACAATGAGCAGTTCTTC.

The DNA for the CDR3 is TGTGCCAGCAGTTTCGAAGAGACCCAGTACTTC. Translation: CASSFEETQYF. This chain links TRBV28 with TRBJ2-5; no definite D call. The germline V gene has CDR1 MDHEN and CDR2 SYDVKM. Between the trimmed V and J ends, which lost 3 bases and 3 bases, there was a span of 2 bases. The CDR3 is 11 amino acids.

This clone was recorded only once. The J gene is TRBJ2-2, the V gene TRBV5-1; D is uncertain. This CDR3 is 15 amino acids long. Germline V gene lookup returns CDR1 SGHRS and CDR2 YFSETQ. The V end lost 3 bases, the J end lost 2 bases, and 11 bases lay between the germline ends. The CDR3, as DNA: TGCGCCAGCAGCTGGTCGCCAGGAAACACCGGGGAGCTGTTTTTT. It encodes CASSWSPGNTGELFF.

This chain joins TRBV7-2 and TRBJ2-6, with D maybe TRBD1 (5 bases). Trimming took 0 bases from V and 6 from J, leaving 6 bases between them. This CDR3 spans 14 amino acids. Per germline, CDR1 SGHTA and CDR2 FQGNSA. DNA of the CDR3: TGTGCCAGCAGCTTAGCGGGGCAGGCCAACGTCCTGACTTTC. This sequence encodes CASSLAGQANVLTF.

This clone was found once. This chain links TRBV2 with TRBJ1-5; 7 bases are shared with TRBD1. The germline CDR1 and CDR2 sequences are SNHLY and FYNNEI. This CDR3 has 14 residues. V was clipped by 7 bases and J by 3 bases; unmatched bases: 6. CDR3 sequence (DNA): TGTGCCAGCATTCTCGACAGGGTCAATCAGCCCCAGCATTTT. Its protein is CASILDRVNQPQHF.

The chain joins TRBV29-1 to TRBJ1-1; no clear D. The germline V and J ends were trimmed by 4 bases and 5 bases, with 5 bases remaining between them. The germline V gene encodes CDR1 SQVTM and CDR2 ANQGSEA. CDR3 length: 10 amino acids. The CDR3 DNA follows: TGCAGCGTTGGGCAGACTGAAGCTTTCTTT. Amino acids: CSVGQTEAFF.

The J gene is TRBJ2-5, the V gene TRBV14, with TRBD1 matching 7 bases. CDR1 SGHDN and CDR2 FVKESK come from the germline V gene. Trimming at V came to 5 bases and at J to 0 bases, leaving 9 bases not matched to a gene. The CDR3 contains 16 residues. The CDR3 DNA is TGTGCCAGCAGCAATGGGGACAGACTGTACCAAGAGACCCAGTACTTC. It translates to CASSNGDRLYQETQYF. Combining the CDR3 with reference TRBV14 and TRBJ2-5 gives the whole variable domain EAGVTQFPSHSVIEKGQTVTLRCDPISGHDNLYWYRRVMGKEIKFLLHFVKESKQDESGMPNNRFLAERTGGTYSTLKVQPAELEDSGVYFCASSNGDRLYQETQYFGPGTRLLVL.

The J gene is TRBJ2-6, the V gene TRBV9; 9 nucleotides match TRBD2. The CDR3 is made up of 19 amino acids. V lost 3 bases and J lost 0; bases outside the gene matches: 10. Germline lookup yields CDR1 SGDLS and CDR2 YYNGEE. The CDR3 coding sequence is TGTGCCAGCAGCGCCCATAGCGGGGGTCCATCCTCTGGGGCCAACGTCCTGACTTTC. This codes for CASSAHSGGPSSGANVLTF. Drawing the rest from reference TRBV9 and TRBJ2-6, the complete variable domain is DSGVTQTPKHLITATGQRVTLRCSPRSGDLSVYWYQQSLDQGLQFLIQYYNGEERAKGNILERFSAQQFPDLHSELNLSSLELGDSALYFCASSAHSGGPSSGANVLTFGAGSRLTVL.

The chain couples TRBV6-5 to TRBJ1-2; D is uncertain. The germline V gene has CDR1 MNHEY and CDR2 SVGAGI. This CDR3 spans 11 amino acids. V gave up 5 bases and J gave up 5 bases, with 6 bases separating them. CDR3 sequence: CASSPLYGYTF. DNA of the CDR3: TGTGCCAGCAGTCCCCTATATGGCTACACCTTC.

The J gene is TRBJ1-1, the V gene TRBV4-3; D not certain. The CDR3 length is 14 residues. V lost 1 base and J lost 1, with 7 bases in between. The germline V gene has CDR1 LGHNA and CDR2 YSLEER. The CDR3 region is CASSQGQRNTEAFF. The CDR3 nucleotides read TGCGCCAGCAGCCAAGGACAACGGAACACTGAAGCTTTCTTT.

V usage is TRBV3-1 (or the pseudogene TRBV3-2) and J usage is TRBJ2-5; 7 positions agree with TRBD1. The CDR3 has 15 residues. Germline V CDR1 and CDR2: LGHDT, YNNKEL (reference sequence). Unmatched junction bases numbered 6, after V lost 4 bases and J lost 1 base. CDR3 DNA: TGTGCCAGCAGCCTCCCGACAGGGTCCCAAGAGACCCAGTACTTC. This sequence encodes CASSLPTGSQETQYF.

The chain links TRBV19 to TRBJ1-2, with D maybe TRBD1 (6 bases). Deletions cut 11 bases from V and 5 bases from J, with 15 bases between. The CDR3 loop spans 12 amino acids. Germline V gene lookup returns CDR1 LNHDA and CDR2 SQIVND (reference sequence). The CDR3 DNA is TGTGCCCTCCGGGGGGCAGGGTATGGCTACACCTTC. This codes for CALRGAGYGYTF.

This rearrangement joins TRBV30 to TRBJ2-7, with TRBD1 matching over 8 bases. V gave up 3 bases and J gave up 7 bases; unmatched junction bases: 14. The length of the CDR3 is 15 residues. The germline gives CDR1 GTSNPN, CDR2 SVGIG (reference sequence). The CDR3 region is CAWRVPAQGAREQYF. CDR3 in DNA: TGTGCCTGGAGGGTCCCTGCTCAGGGGGCTAGGGAGCAGTACTTC. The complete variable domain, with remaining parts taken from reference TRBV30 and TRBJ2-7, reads SQTIHQWPATLVQPVGSPLSLECTVEGTSNPNLYWYRQAAGRGLQLLFYSVGIGQISSEVPQNLSASRPQDRQFILSSKKLLLSDSGFYLCAWRVPAQGAREQYFGPGTRLTVT.